Each of the 32 T cell receptor beta chains below was sequenced from the same sample in a study of blood T cell repertoires in COVID-19. Some clones are missing from TCRdb's copy, which holds only in-frame ones; the method was immunoSEQ multiplex PCR. The sample records about 110,000 clones, less than 75% being singletons. Sequencing was done on a sample of peripheral blood. These receptors all stem from a woman in her thirties or forties with acute or convalescent COVID-19.

There are a few counts of this clone. The J gene is TRBJ2-7, the V gene TRBV28; weak D call: TRBD2 (6 bases). This CDR3 spans 15 amino acids. Trimming removed 6 bases from V and 7 bases from J, with 22 bases in between. The germline gives CDR1 MDHEN, CDR2 SYDVKM. The CDR3: CASSLGGTLGREQYF. In nucleotides, the CDR3 is TGTGCCAGCAGCCTGGGAGGCACCTTGGGAAGGGAGCAGTACTTC.

The chain has TRBV28 and TRBJ2-7; D might be TRBD2 (6 bases). The CDR3 covers 14 residues. With 7 bases removed from V and 7 bases from J, the gap between germline ends came to 20 bases. Per the germline V gene, CDR1 is MDHEN and CDR2 is SYDVKM. The chain's CDR3 is CASTPGLTLREQYF. The CDR3 coding sequence is TGTGCCAGCACCCCGGGACTTACGCTCCGGGAGCAGTACTTC.

V is TRBV3-1 (or the pseudogene TRBV3-2) and J is TRBJ1-2; D is unresolved. V lost 4 bases and J lost 5, with 17 bases in between. In germline, CDR1 is LGHDT, CDR2 YNNKEL (reference sequence). CDR3 size: 15 residues. The CDR3 loop reads CASSPRGGGRYGYTF. The CDR3, as DNA: TGTGCCAGCAGCCCCCGCGGCGGTGGAAGGTATGGCTACACCTTC.

This chain links TRBV30 with TRBJ1-5, with D maybe TRBD1 (6 bases). Germline loops: CDR1 GTSNPN, CDR2 SVGIG (reference sequence). This CDR3 comprises 13 residues. V was clipped by 4 bases and J by 7 bases, with 14 bases between them. The CDR3 DNA is TGTGCCTGGACTCCAGGGGTGGGGCAGCCCCAGCATTTT. Protein sequence: CAWTPGVGQPQHF. The entire variable domain, with the rest obtained from reference TRBV30 and TRBJ1-5, is as follows: SQTIHQWPATLVQPVGSPLSLECTVEGTSNPNLYWYRQAAGRGLQLLFYSVGIGQISSEVPQNLSASRPQDRQFILSSKKLLLSDSGFYLCAWTPGVGQPQHFGDGTRLSIL.

This clone was observed once. The V call is TRBV5-4, the J call TRBJ2-6, with 9 nucleotides matching TRBD1. Germline V CDR1 and CDR2: SGHNT, YYREEE (reference sequence). This CDR3 has 18 amino acids. V dropped 4 bases and J dropped 0; count of bases not matched to a gene: 8. This chain's CDR3 is CASSPGQGGFSGANVLTF. The CDR3 coding sequence is TGTGCCAGCAGCCCGGGACAGGGAGGATTCTCTGGGGCCAACGTCCTGACTTTC.

This rearrangement joins TRBV6-5 to TRBJ1-2; 7 nucleotides match TRBD1. The CDR3 extends over 16 amino acids. Germline V gene sequence: CDR1 MNHEY, CDR2 SVGAGI. Trimming removed 0 bases from V and 5 bases from J; junction bases left unmatched: 9. The CDR3 region has the DNA TGTGCCAGCAGTTACTCTAAAGAGACAGGGCATTATGGCTACACCTTC. It translates to CASSYSKETGHYGYTF.

This chain connects TRBV5-1 to TRBJ2-5, with a weak D call TRBD1 (5 bases). In germline, CDR1 is SGHRS, CDR2 YFSETQ. The CDR3 is 14 residues long. V was trimmed by 5 bases and J by 0 bases, leaving 11 bases between them. The CDR3 nucleotides read TGCGCCAGCAGACAGACAGTGCACCAAGAGACCCAGTACTTC. Translated: CASRQTVHQETQYF. Using reference TRBV5-1 and TRBJ2-5 for the parts outside the CDR3, the full variable domain is KAGVTQTPRYLIKTRGQQVTLSCSPISGHRSVSWYQQTPGQGLQFLFEYFSETQRNKGNFPGRFSGRQFSNSRSEMNVSTLELGDSALYLCASRQTVHQETQYFGPGTRLLVL.

The V gene is TRBV3-1 (or the pseudogene TRBV3-2), the J gene TRBJ2-7; D possibly corresponds to TRBD1 (5 bases). The CDR3 runs to 14 residues. Trimming cost V 1 base and J 6 bases, with 13 bases left between them. CDR1 is LGHDT, CDR2 YNNKEL, per germline (reference sequence). The CDR3 DNA sequence: TGTGCCAGCAGCCAAGGTCCAGGGCAGGGCGAGCAGTACTTC. Encoded protein: CASSQGPGQGEQYF.

This clone was recorded a few times. The V gene is TRBV5-1, the J gene TRBJ2-1, with a possible D match to TRBD2 (5 bases). CDR3 size: 15 residues. Germline V lookup: CDR1 SGHRS, CDR2 YFSETQ. The ends were cut back, 4 bases at V and 2 bases at J, with 13 bases in the middle. The CDR3 DNA reads as TGCGCCAGCAGCCTTACTAGGGATCCCTACAATGAGCAGTTCTTC. Translating it yields CASSLTRDPYNEQFF.

The chain uses TRBV5-5 and TRBJ2-2; D gene uncertain. From germline, CDR1 is SGHKS and CDR2 YYEKEE (reference sequence). This CDR3 contains 14 residues. Trimming removed 1 base from V and 6 bases from J, with 10 bases in between. The CDR3 DNA follows: TGTGCCAGCAGCTTGTTGTTATCTGCCGGGGAGCTGTTTTTT. It yields the protein CASSLLLSAGELFF.

V is TRBV12-3 or TRBV12-4 and J is TRBJ2-5; no clear D. CDR3 length: 12 residues. V lost 4 bases to trimming and J lost 4 bases, with 7 bases between them. The chain's CDR3 is CASSSRGETQYF. The CDR3 DNA reads TGTGCCAGCAGTTCCCGCGGAGAGACCCAGTACTTC.

The genes are TRBV9 and TRBJ2-3; D is perhaps TRBD2 (6 bases). The CDR3 length is 16 residues. CDR1 and CDR2 from the germline V gene are SGDLS and YYNGEE. V lost 3 bases, J lost 3 bases, and 17 bases lay in between. The chain's CDR3 is CASSGDGTSLTDTQYF. CDR3 sequence (DNA): TGTGCCAGCAGCGGAGACGGGACTTCACTGACAGATACGCAGTATTTT.

The genes are TRBV5-1 and TRBJ1-2; possible D gene TRBD1, 6 bases. Germline V gives CDR1 SGHRS, CDR2 YFSETQ. Trimming shortened V by 0 bases and J by 2 bases, and 11 bases separated the two germline ends. The length of the CDR3 is 15 residues. CDR3 amino acids: CASSLAYGTNYGYTF. As DNA, the CDR3 is TGCGCCAGCAGCTTGGCTTACGGGACAAACTATGGCTACACCTTC. The full variable domain, rest sourced from reference TRBV5-1 and TRBJ1-2, is KAGVTQTPRYLIKTRGQQVTLSCSPISGHRSVSWYQQTPGQGLQFLFEYFSETQRNKGNFPGRFSGRQFSNSRSEMNVSTLELGDSALYLCASSLAYGTNYGYTFGSGTRLTVV.

The chain uses TRBV29-1 and TRBJ2-5, with a tentative D call TRBD1 (5 bases). The V end was cut by 3 bases, the J end by 5 bases, with 13 bases between. This CDR3 region has 13 residues. In germline, CDR1 is SQVTM, CDR2 ANQGSEA. The CDR3 spells CSVEWAGKETQYF. The CDR3 region has the DNA TGCAGCGTTGAGTGGGCAGGGAAGGAGACCCAGTACTTC.

V is TRBV5-5 and J is TRBJ2-3, with D tentatively TRBD2 (6 bases). This CDR3 is built from 16 residues. Trimming removed 3 bases from V and 6 bases from J, with 20 bases in between. Germline assignment: CDR1 SGHKS and CDR2 YYEKEE (reference sequence). CDR3 DNA sequence: TGTGCCAGCAGCTACACTCCCCGTCTAGCGTGGGATACGCAGTATTTT. This encodes CASSYTPRLAWDTQYF.

This clone was recorded a few times. The rearrangement links TRBV27 to TRBJ1-4; 11 bases are shared with TRBD1. The germline V gene encodes CDR1 MNHEY and CDR2 SMNVEV (reference sequence). This CDR3 comprises 18 residues. The V gene end was trimmed by 5 bases and the J gene end by 7 bases; junction bases not matched to a gene: 15. CDR3 residues: CASSPVAPGTGGREKLFF. Written as DNA, the CDR3 is TGTGCCAGCAGTCCCGTGGCCCCCGGGACAGGGGGTCGTGAAAAACTGTTTTTT.

This clone was recorded a few times. This chain uses TRBV6-1 with TRBJ2-2; 13 nucleotides line up with TRBD2. V gave up 2 bases and J gave up 6 bases; unmatched junction bases: 0. This CDR3 spans 15 amino acids. CDR1 is MNHNS and CDR2 is SASEGT in the germline V gene. This CDR3 reads CASSETSGGAGELFF. The CDR3 DNA is TGTGCCAGCAGTGAAACTAGCGGGGGGGCCGGGGAGCTGTTTTTT.

This chain joins TRBV7-9 and TRBJ2-1, with 7 bases aligning to TRBD1. Germline V gives CDR1 SEHNR, CDR2 FQNEAQ (reference sequence). Unmatched junction bases numbered 8, after V lost 5 bases and J lost 4 bases. The CDR3 runs 15 residues. CDR3 amino acids: CASSRQGWEYNEQFF. DNA for the CDR3: TGTGCCAGCAGCCGACAGGGATGGGAGTACAATGAGCAGTTCTTC. Full variable domain (outside the CDR3, taken from reference TRBV7-9 and TRBJ2-1): DTGVSQNPRHKITKRGQNVTFRCDPISEHNRLYWYRQTLGQGPEFLTYFQNEAQLEKSRLLSDRFSAERPKGSFSTLEIQRTEQGDSAMYLCASSRQGWEYNEQFFGPGTRLTVL.

The genes are TRBV15 and TRBJ2-7; perhaps TRBD2 as D (5 bases). V lost 2 bases to trimming and J lost 4 bases, with 12 bases between them. This CDR3 has 14 residues. Germline CDR1 reads LNHNV; CDR2 reads YYDKDF (reference sequence). CDR3 sequence: CATSRSGRGYEQYF. The CDR3 DNA sequence: TGTGCCACCAGCAGATCGGGTAGAGGGTACGAGCAGTACTTC.

The chain couples TRBV18 to TRBJ2-7; D may be TRBD1 (6 bases). Germline V gene sequence: CDR1 KGHSH, CDR2 LQKENI. This CDR3 comprises 15 residues. V was pared by 3 bases and J by 3 bases, with 15 bases between. CDR3 region: CASSPEGGALYEQYF. Written as DNA, the CDR3 is TGTGCCAGCTCACCCGAAGGGGGTGCCCTCTACGAGCAGTACTTC.

The V and J genes are TRBV5-8 and TRBJ2-7; D gene unclear. Germline CDR1 and CDR2: SGHTS and YDEGEE. The CDR3 has 14 amino acids. V gave up 0 bases and J gave up 0 bases, with 7 bases separating them. CDR3 region: CASSLAGTSYEQYF. DNA for the CDR3: TGTGCCAGCAGCTTGGCCGGTACCTCCTACGAGCAGTACTTC. Variable domain in full (rest from reference TRBV5-8 and TRBJ2-7): EAGVTQSPTHLIKTRGQQATLRCSPISGHTSVYWYQQALGLGLQFLLWYDEGEERNRGNFPPRFSGRQFPNYSSELNVNALELEDSALYLCASSLAGTSYEQYFGPGTRLTVT.

This chain links TRBV20-1 with TRBJ1-5, with D possibly TRBD1 on 6 matching bases. Looked up from germline, CDR1 is DFQATT and CDR2 is SNEGSKA (reference sequence). The CDR3 is 15 amino acids. V was pared by 3 bases and J by 0 bases, with 12 bases between. The CDR3 loop is CSASSGQYSNQPQHF. The DNA for the CDR3 is TGCAGTGCTAGTTCGGGACAATATAGCAATCAGCCCCAGCATTTT.

The gene calls are TRBV2 and TRBJ2-5, with TRBD2 identical over 8 bases. The V gene end was trimmed by 5 bases and the J gene end by 3 bases; junction bases not matched to a gene: 8. The CDR3 is 15 residues long. Germline CDR1 SNHLY, CDR2 FYNNEI. The CDR3 nucleotides are TGTGCCAGCAGTCTAACCGGGACTAGAGAAGAGACCCAGTACTTC. Protein product: CASSLTGTREETQYF.

This clone has only a few counts. The chain carries TRBV18 and TRBJ2-5; 7 bases align to TRBD2. Looked up from germline, CDR1 is KGHSH and CDR2 is LQKENI. The CDR3 is 12 residues long. Trimming took 6 bases from V and 5 from J; bases not matched to a gene: 3. The chain's CDR3 is CASSVRGETQYF. CDR3 nucleotide sequence: TGTGCCAGCTCCGTGCGGGGGGAGACCCAGTACTTC.

The chain is built from TRBV19 and TRBJ1-6; D unresolved. This CDR3 is 15 amino acids long. Germline CDR1 LNHDA, CDR2 SQIVND (reference sequence). V was clipped by 1 base and J by 7 bases, with 11 bases between them. The CDR3 coding sequence is TGTGCCAGTAGTATAGCGAGTGGCGGGAATTCACCCCTCCACTTT. Translation: CASSIASGGNSPLHF. Based on the CDR3 plus reference TRBV19 and TRBJ1-6, the full variable domain is DGGITQSPKYLFRKEGQNVTLSCEQNLNHDAMYWYRQDPGQGLRLIYYSQIVNDFQKGDIAEGYSVSREKKESFPLTVTSAQKNPTAFYLCASSIASGGNSPLHFGNGTRLTVT.

The chain recombines TRBV9 with TRBJ2-3; tentative D call: TRBD1 (5 bases). There are 14 residues in the CDR3. The V end was cut by 2 bases, the J end by 3 bases, with 10 bases between. The V gene's germline CDR1 is SGDLS and CDR2 YYNGEE. The CDR3 sequence: CASSVLSGTDTQYF. DNA for the CDR3: TGTGCCAGCAGCGTCCTCTCAGGGACAGATACGCAGTATTTT.

V usage is TRBV6-6 and J usage is TRBJ1-4, with 9 bases lining up with TRBD1. The CDR3 loop spans 14 amino acids. Germline loops: CDR1 MNHNY, CDR2 SVGAGI (reference sequence). V lost 6 bases, J lost 8 bases, and 7 bases stayed unmatched. CDR3 in amino acids: CASRTGTGLEKLFF. The CDR3 DNA reads as TGTGCCAGCAGAACCGGGACAGGGTTGGAAAAACTGTTTTTT.

The chain combines TRBV13 with TRBJ1-6; D is ambiguous. Trimming pared 3 bases from V and 13 bases from J, leaving 10 bases between. The CDR3 contains 12 residues. CDR1 PRHDT and CDR2 FYEKMQ come from the germline V gene (reference sequence). CDR3 nucleotides: TGTGCCAGCAGCTTCCGTGGAGGGCCCCTCCACTTT. This translates into CASSFRGGPLHF.

The J gene is TRBJ2-1, the V gene TRBV18, with D tentatively TRBD2 (5 bases). Trimming took 1 base from V and 6 from J, leaving 19 bases between them. Per germline, CDR1 KGHSH and CDR2 LQKENI. The CDR3 extends over 17 amino acids. CDR3 bases: TGTGCCAGCTCACCACAGGTGCCTAGAAGGAGGTTCAATGAGCAGTTCTTC. This sequence encodes CASSPQVPRRRFNEQFF.

The chain has TRBV29-1 and TRBJ1-2; no firm D call. From germline, CDR1 is SQVTM and CDR2 ANQGSEA. The CDR3 contains 10 residues. V lost 1 base and J lost 8, with 5 bases in between. The CDR3 spells CSVEAGGYTF. Written as DNA, the CDR3 is TGCAGCGTTGAAGCAGGCGGCTACACCTTC.

The chain carries TRBV6-5 and TRBJ1-1; D gene ambiguous. Germline CDR1 and CDR2: MNHEY and SVGAGI. With 9 bases removed from V and 1 base from J, the gap between germline ends came to 9 bases. The CDR3 is 12 amino acids. Here the CDR3 DNA reads TGTGCCAGTTTTCACAGGAACACTGAAGCTTTCTTT. This sequence encodes CASFHRNTEAFF.

This chain connects TRBV5-4 to TRBJ1-2; no reliable D call. The germline V gene has CDR1 SGHNT and CDR2 YYREEE (reference sequence). The CDR3 consists of 15 residues. Trimming removed 6 bases from V and 1 base from J, with 16 bases in between. CDR3 nucleotides: TGTGCCAGCACCAGTTGGGCAGTCGGTAACTATGGCTACACCTTC. Its protein product is CASTSWAVGNYGYTF.